This record covers a single T cell receptor beta chain. Its target is not known. The data stem from a study of post-analysis software for immune sequencing data. Whole-study findings and limits: Co-batched samples clustered tightly together by F measure. The five TRBV segments detected at higher frequency in patients than in controls included TRBV5-6, TRBV5-1 and TRBV20-1.

Every TCR beta cDNA library bore unique molecular identifiers. TCRdb itself ran the PCR reads through MiXCR, one entry per CDR3 protein. This sample yields 750,000 to 900,000 distinct CDR3 sequences, of which about 45% are seen a single time; roughly 4.4% belongs to the top ten. The ends were cut back, 7 bases at V and 0 bases at J, with 15 bases in the middle. This CDR3 is built from 16 residues. CDR1 is MNHNY and CDR2 is SVGAGI in the germline V gene (reference sequence). The gene calls are TRBV6-6 and TRBJ1-4, with D perhaps TRBD1 (6 bases). The clonotype comes from a girl between 5 and 17 years old with multiple sclerosis. The specimen sequenced was blood. CDR3 residues: CASTPAGGATNEKLFF. The CDR3 region has the DNA TGTGCCAGCACCCCTGCGGGGGGCGCAACTAATGAAAAACTGTTTTTT.